This TCR beta chain was retrieved from a study of blood T cell repertoires in COVID-19. Across the whole study: Specimens from acute and convalescent COVID-19 originated in the United States, Italy and Spain.

As originally analysed: Nucleated cell number was recorded as an estimate derived from reference gene primer amplification. The assay was immunoSEQ multiplex PCR, and TCRdb's table has in-frame clones only and misses some. The DNA was the basis for D and trimming; V, J and clone size are from that table. The sample has around 94,000 clones; about 80% are singletons. The TCR comes from a human donor in a cohort sampled during active COVID-19. The sample was peripheral blood.

The CDR3 DNA sequence: TGTGCCAGCAGTGGCCCCCCTCAGCCCCAGCATTTT. Protein product: CASSGPPQPQHF. This chain connects TRBV28 to TRBJ1-5; D is uncertain. CDR3 size: 12 residues. Deletions cut 5 bases from V and 6 bases from J, with 8 bases between. Germline lookup yields CDR1 MDHEN and CDR2 SYDVKM. Together with reference TRBV28 and TRBJ1-5, the CDR3 gives the full variable domain: DVKVTQSSRYLVKRTGEKVFLECVQDMDHENMFWYRQDPGLGLRLIYFSYDVKMKEKGDIPEGYSVSREKKERFSLILESASTNQTSMYLCASSGPPQPQHFGDGTRLSIL.